This TCR beta chain was observed in a study of breast tumors, draining lymph nodes, adjacent tissues. TCRdb re-derived calls from the multiplex PCR reads in MiXCR, one entry per CDR3 protein. The sample contains 150,000 to 200,000 distinct CDR3 sequences, around 29% of which appear only once. V shed 3 bases, J shed 4 bases, and the junction held 4 bases outside the gene matches. The CDR3 is 15 amino acids. Germline lookup yields CDR1 LGHNT and CDR2 FRNRAP. This clonotype appeared many times. What it binds is not known. Findings of the study overall: Compared with basal-like, luminal-like tumors shared significantly more repertoire with nontumor tissue.

Breast cancer patients provided tissue from their axillary draining lymph nodes. The TCR comes from a female donor with breast cancer. Some clones in this sample may be carry-over from other donors' samples. The sequenced sample was axillary lymph node tissue. The chain is built from TRBV12-5 and TRBJ1-5; 9 bases match TRBD1. The CDR3 nucleotides are TGTGCTAGTGGTTTCCCGGGACAGGGAAATCAGCCCCAGCATTTT. The encoded protein is CASGFPGQGNQPQHF.